The TCR beta chain under discussion was sequenced for a study of blood T cell repertoires in COVID-19. Using immunoSEQ multiplex PCR, the repertoire was profiled, and TCRdb retains in-frame clones only, with some absent. Of some 110,000 clones detected, around 90% appear once; the ten largest clones hold approximately 5.1%. The CDR3 spans 15 residues. In germline, CDR1 is SGHAT, CDR2 FQDESV (reference sequence). The trim removed 5 bases at V and 2 bases at J, leaving 4 bases unmatched. The chain combines TRBV11-1 with TRBJ2-3; 10 bases line up with TRBD1. This clonotype originated in a human donor in a cohort sampled during active COVID-19. Sequenced: peripheral blood. The CDR3 protein is CASSPGTGDTDTQYF. The CDR3 bases are TGTGCCAGCAGCCCCGGGACAGGGGACACAGATACGCAGTATTTT.